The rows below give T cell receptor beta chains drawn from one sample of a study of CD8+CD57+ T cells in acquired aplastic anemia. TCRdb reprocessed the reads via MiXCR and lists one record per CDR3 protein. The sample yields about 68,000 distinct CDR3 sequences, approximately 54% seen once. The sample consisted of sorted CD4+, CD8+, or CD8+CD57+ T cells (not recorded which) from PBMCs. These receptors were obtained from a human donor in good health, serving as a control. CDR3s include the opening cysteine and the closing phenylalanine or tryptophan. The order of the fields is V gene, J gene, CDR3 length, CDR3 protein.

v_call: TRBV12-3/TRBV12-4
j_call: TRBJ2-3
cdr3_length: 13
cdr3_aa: CASSFKGKDTQYF

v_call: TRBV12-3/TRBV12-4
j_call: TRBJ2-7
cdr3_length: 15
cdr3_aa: CASSFDWELGYEQYF

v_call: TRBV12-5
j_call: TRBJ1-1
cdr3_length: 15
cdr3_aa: CASGSWGGMNTEAFF

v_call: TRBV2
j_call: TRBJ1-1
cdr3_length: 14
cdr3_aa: CASSLSRLNTEAFF

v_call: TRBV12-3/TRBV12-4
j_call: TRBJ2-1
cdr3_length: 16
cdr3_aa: CASSLLLSGNYNEQFF

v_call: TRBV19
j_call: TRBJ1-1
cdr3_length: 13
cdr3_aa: CASREGTVTEAFF

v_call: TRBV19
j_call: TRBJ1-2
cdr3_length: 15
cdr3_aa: CASSGSGKANYGYTF

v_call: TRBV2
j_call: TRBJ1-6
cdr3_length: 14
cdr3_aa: CASSEDSYNSPLHF

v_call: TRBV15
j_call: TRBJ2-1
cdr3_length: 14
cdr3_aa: CATSGQGPYNGQFF

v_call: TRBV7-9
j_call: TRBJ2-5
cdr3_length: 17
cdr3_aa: CASSLISGQVYQETQYF

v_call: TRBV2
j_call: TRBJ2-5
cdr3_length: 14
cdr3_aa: CASSGLAGGETQYF

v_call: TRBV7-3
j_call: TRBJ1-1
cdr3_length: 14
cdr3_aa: CASRPTGSVTEAFF

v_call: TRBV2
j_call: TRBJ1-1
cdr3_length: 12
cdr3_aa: CASSSGETEAFF

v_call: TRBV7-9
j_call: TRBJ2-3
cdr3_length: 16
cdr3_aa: CASSLVYRGVLGTQYF

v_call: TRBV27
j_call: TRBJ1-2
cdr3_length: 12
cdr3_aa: CASSSVRGGYTF

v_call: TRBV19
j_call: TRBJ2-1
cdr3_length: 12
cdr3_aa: CASSIGDSPSSF

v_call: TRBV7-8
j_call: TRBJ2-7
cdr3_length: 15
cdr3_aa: CASSLGDRPSYEQYF

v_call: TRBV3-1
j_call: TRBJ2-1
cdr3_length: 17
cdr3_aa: CASSQEERGISYNEQFF

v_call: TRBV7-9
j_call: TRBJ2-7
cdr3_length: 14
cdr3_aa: CASSLGGLLYEQYF

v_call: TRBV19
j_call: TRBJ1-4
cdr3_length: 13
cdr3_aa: CASSIGVNEKLFF

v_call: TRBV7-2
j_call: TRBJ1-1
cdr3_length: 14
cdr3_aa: CASSLIAADTEAFF

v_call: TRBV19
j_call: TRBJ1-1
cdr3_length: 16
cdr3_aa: CASSSEDRGSGTEASF

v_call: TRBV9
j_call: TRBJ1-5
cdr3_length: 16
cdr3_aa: CASSVRTGQGGQPQHF

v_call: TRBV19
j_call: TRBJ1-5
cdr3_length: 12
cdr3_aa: CASRDLRQPQHF

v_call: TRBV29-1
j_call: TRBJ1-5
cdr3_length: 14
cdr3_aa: CSAAIGQMGQPQHF

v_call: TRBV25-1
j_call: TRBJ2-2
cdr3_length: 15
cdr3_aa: CASRHRGRRTGELFF

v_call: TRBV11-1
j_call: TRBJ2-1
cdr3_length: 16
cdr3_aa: CASSLGGLAGHNEQFF

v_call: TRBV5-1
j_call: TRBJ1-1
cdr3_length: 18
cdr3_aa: CASSLDQGAISMNTEAFF

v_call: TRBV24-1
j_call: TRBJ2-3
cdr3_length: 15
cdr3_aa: CATSDPGLVTDTQYF

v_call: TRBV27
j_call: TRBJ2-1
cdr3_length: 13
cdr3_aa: CATRTSGYNEQFF

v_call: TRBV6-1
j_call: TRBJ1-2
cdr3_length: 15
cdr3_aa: CASSERRTSRYGYTF

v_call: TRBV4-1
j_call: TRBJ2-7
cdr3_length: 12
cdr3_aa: CASSQGSGEQYF

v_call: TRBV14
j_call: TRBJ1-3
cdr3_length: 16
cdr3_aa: CASSRSGTESGNTIYF

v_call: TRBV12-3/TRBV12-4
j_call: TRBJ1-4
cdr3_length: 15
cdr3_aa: CASSMGLRGNEKLFF

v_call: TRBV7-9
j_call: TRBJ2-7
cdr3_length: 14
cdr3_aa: CASSLVHIGNEQYF

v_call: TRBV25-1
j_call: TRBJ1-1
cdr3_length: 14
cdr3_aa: CASAITGGETEAFF

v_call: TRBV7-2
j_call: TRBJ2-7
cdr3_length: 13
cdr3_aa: CASSANQGYEQYF

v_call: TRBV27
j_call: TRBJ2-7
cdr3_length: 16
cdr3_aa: CASSLSLTGISHEQYF

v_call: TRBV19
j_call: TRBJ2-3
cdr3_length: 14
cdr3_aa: CASSIGGALDTQYF

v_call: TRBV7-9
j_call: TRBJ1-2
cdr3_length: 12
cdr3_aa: CASSFAGEGYTF

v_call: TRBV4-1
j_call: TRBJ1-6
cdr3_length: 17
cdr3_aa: CASSPGPASSYNSPLHF

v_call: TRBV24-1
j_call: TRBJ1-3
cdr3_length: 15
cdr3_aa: CGPSDSADSGNTIYF

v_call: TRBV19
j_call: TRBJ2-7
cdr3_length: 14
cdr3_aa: CASSISGGPYEQYF

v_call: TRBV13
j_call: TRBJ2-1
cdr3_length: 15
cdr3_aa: CASSSPGTGDNEQFF

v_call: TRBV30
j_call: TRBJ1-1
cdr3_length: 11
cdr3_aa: CAWSGPNRAFF

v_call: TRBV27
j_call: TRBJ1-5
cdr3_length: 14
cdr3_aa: CASGPGINNQPQHF

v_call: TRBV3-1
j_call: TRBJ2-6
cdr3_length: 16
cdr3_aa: CASSHGLATGANVLTF

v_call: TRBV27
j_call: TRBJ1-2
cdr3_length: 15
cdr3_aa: CASSARPGTGDGYTF

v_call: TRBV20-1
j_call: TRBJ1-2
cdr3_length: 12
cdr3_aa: CSARGTGILPTF

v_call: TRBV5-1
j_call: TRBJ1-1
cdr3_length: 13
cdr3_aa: CASSLSLPAGAFF

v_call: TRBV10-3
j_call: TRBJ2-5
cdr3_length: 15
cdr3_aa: CAISGGLAGGETQYF

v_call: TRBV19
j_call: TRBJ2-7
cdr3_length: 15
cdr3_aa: CASRDGQGPTYEQYF

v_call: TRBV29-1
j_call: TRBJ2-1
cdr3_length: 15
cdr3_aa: CSVRPGTRRYNEQFF

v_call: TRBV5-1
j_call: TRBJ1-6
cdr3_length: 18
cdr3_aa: CATKQKTDRLGSHSPLHF

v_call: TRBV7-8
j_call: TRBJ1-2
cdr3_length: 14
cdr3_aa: CASSLVVQGWGYTF

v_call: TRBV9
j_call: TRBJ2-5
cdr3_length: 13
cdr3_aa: CASSVRVEETQYF

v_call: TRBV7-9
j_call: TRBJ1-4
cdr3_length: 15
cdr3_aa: CASSSPGPSNEKLFF

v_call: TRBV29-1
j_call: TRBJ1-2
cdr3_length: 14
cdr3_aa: CSVEDQDRVYGYTF

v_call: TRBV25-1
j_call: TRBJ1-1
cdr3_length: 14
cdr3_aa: CASSEWGLNTEACF